This passage covers 24 T cell receptor beta chains from one sample sequenced in a study of identical twins. TCRdb reprocessed the 5' RACE reads via MiXCR and lists one record per CDR3 protein. Of 300,000 or so distinct CDR3 sequences in the sample, roughly 10% were seen once. This same sample was also taken into another study, of yellow fever vaccine responses in identical twins.

Sequences were obtained from CD8+ T cells sorted from blood. These receptors were taken from a woman aged 18-29 years in good health.

This clonotype has just a few counts. V is TRBV7-8 and J is TRBJ2-7; no definite D call. Looked up from germline, CDR1 is SGHVS and CDR2 is FQNEAQ. CDR3 length equals 14 residues. V lost 4 bases, J lost 6 bases, and 16 bases lay in between. In DNA form, the CDR3 reads TGTGCCAGCAGCTCCCTCGATCGTCCTCCCGAGCAGTACTTC. Its protein product is CASSSLDRPPEQYF. Using reference TRBV7-8 and TRBJ2-7 for the parts outside the CDR3, the full variable domain is GAGVSQSPRYKVAKRGQDVALRCDPISGHVSLFWYQQALGQGPEFLTYFQNEAQLDKSGLPSDRFFAERPEGSVSTLKIQRTQQEDSAVYLCASSSLDRPPEQYFGPGTRLTVT.

This clonotype was observed many times. The gene calls are TRBV13 and TRBJ2-5; the match to TRBD2 covers 8 bases. J gave up 2 bases and V 7 bases, and 12 bases lay outside the gene matches. In germline, CDR1 is PRHDT, CDR2 FYEKMQ (reference sequence). The CDR3 is 16 amino acids. This CDR3 reads CASNSWIAGRQETQYF. CDR3 nucleotide sequence: TGTGCCAGCAACTCCTGGATAGCGGGACGGCAAGAGACCCAGTACTTC.

This clonotype was seen more than once but under ten times. CDR3 sequence reads: CASSYLWGEAYEQYF. The CDR3 DNA is TGTGCCAGCAGCTATTTATGGGGGGAGGCCTACGAGCAGTACTTC. The chain recombines TRBV7-2 with TRBJ2-7; tentative D call: TRBD2 (6 bases). This CDR3 region has 15 residues. Germline V lookup: CDR1 SGHTA, CDR2 FQGNSA. V shed 4 bases and J shed 2 bases, with 15 bases lying between them.

This clonotype was detected only a few times. V and J are TRBV4-2 and TRBJ1-1; TRBD1 might be the D (5 bases). V was clipped by 0 bases and J by 4 bases, with 12 bases between them. Germline values: CDR1 LGHNA, CDR2 YNFKEQ. The CDR3 has 15 amino acids. CDR3 DNA sequence: TGTGCCAGCAGCCAAGATATTGTAGGGGCCACTGAAGCTTTCTTT. This sequence encodes CASSQDIVGATEAFF.

The sample holds a few counts of this clonotype. The gene calls are TRBV28 and TRBJ1-1; 9 bases line up with TRBD1. The junction had 5 bases not matched to a gene; V was cut back by 2 bases and J by 4 bases. Germline assignment: CDR1 MDHEN and CDR2 SYDVKM. The CDR3 spans 15 residues. CDR3 nucleotide sequence: TGTGCCAGCAGTTTACTCCGGGACAGGGCCACTGAAGCTTTCTTT. Translating it yields CASSLLRDRATEAFF.

The table lists this clonotype with a few counts. V gene TRBV7-9 combines with J gene TRBJ2-6, with D uncertain. V shed 5 bases and J shed 1 base, with 12 bases lying between them. Germline V gene sequence: CDR1 SEHNR, CDR2 FQNEAQ (reference sequence). CDR3 length equals 16 residues. The CDR3 bases are TGTGCCAGCAGCCTAGGCCCACCGTCTGGGGCCAACGTCCTGACTTTC. Protein sequence: CASSLGPPSGANVLTF.

This clonotype was picked up many times. The chain couples TRBV2 to TRBJ2-1, with D unclear. V lost 7 bases and J lost 2, with 12 bases in between. The germline CDR1 and CDR2 sequences are SNHLY and FYNNEI. The CDR3 is 14 residues long. Here the CDR3 DNA reads TGTGCCAGCACGGGTAGTTTCCCCTACAATGAGCAGTTCTTC. Its protein product is CASTGSFPYNEQFF.

This sequence joins TRBV6-2 or TRBV6-3 and TRBJ2-5, with 8 nucleotides matching TRBD2. This CDR3 is built from 16 residues. V was clipped by 2 bases and J by 2 bases; unmatched bases: 7. The V gene's germline CDR1 is MNHEY and CDR2 SVGEGT. CDR3 amino acids: CASSYELAGYQETQYF. The CDR3, as DNA: TGTGCCAGCAGTTACGAGCTAGCGGGTTATCAAGAGACCCAGTACTTC.

This clonotype was picked up many times. This chain uses TRBV9 with TRBJ2-5; possibly TRBD1 for D (5 bases). The CDR3 length is 14 residues. V lost 3 bases and J 2 bases, leaving 11 bases between the germline ends. Germline V gene lookup returns CDR1 SGDLS and CDR2 YYNGEE. Written as DNA, the CDR3 is TGTGCCAGCAGCGAGGGGAACAGACAAGAGACCCAGTACTTC. It encodes CASSEGNRQETQYF.

Concerning this clonotype: Germline and junction disagree at one end, which may indicate a read error. In DNA, the CDR3 is TGCTGTGCTAGAGGACTAGCGGGAGGGCCAGGCAATGAGCAGTTCTTC. Translated: CCARGLAGGPGNEQFF. The chain combines TRBV20-1 with TRBJ2-1, with 15 bases lining up with TRBD2. The CDR3 loop spans 16 amino acids. Germline V gene sequence: CDR1 DFQATT, CDR2 SNEGSKA (reference sequence).

The chain has TRBV20-1 and TRBJ2-5; 11 nucleotides agree with TRBD2. Germline V lookup: CDR1 DFQATT, CDR2 SNEGSKA (reference sequence). The ends lost 1 base at V and 7 bases at J; junction bases unmatched: 2. This CDR3 has 13 residues. The CDR3 region has the DNA TGCAGTGCTAGAGGGACTAGCGGGCCGACCCAGTACTTC. Translation: CSARGTSGPTQYF.

The chain combines TRBV7-9 with TRBJ2-7; D call uncertain. CDR1 and CDR2 from the germline V gene are SEHNR and FQNEAQ (reference sequence). This CDR3 contains 14 residues. V gave up 4 bases and J gave up 3 bases, with 13 bases separating them. The CDR3 reads CASSSDDTSYEQYF. CDR3 DNA: TGTGCCAGCAGCTCCGACGATACCAGCTACGAGCAGTACTTC.

The sample holds many counts of this clonotype. CDR3 in amino acids: CASSLSLAGGSYNEQFF. The CDR3 DNA reads as TGCGCCAGCAGCCTTTCCCTAGCGGGAGGCTCCTACAATGAGCAGTTCTTC. This sequence joins TRBV4-3 and TRBJ2-1; 11 positions match TRBD2. Germline CDR1 is LGHNA and CDR2 is YSLEER. With V trimmed by 4 bases and J by 0 bases, 5 bases remained unmatched. The CDR3 is 17 amino acids.

This clonotype showed up just a few times. A junction end diverges from the germline sequence, so it may reflect a read error. The V gene is TRBV7-2, the J gene TRBJ2-7, with D tentatively TRBD2 (6 bases). There are 13 residues in the CDR3. From germline, CDR1 is SGHTA and CDR2 FQGNSA. CDR3 DNA sequence: TGTGCCAGCAGCTTGGAGGGACTCCCCCTGTTGGACTTC. Translating it yields CASSLEGLPLLDF.

The rearrangement links TRBV28 to TRBJ2-2, with 12 bases lining up with TRBD2. CDR1 MDHEN and CDR2 SYDVKM come from the germline V gene. The CDR3 is 18 amino acids. V shed 3 bases, J shed 6 bases, and the junction held 11 bases outside the gene matches. DNA of the CDR3: TGTGCCAGCAGTTTGTTAGGGCGACTAGCGGGAGATTCCGGGGAGCTGTTTTTT. It specifies CASSLLGRLAGDSGELFF.

The chain joins TRBV4-3 to TRBJ2-7; the D gene is possibly TRBD1 (5 bases). CDR1 is LGHNA, CDR2 YSLEER, per germline. The CDR3 length is 16 residues. The ends were cut back, 4 bases at V and 7 bases at J, with 23 bases in the middle. CDR3 coding DNA: TGCGCCAGCAGCCGGGGCCGGGCCGAATCCGCGGATGAGCAGTACTTC. Its protein product is CASSRGRAESADEQYF.

This clonotype was seen ten or more times. J is TRBJ2-7 and V is TRBV2, with D possibly being TRBD2 (5 bases). CDR1 and CDR2 (germline): SNHLY, FYNNEI. V was clipped by 2 bases and J by 0 bases, with 8 bases between them. CDR3 length: 14 residues. The CDR3 bases are TGTGCCAGCAGTGAAATTGGGAGCTCCTACGAGCAGTACTTC. Its translation: CASSEIGSSYEQYF.

As for this clonotype: The junction departs from the called germline gene at one end, perhaps through a read error. This rearrangement joins TRBV13 to TRBJ2-3, with 10 bases lining up with TRBD1. The germline CDR1 and CDR2 sequences are PRHDT and FYEKMQ (reference sequence). The CDR3 has 18 residues. The CDR3 DNA sequence: TGTGCCAGCAGTTTAGTTCTCCCGGGACAGGGGTTGGGAGATACGCAGTATTTT. Amino acids: CASSLVLPGQGLGDTQYF.

The sample holds a few counts of this clonotype. The chain employs TRBV5-1 and TRBJ1-6, with D tentatively TRBD1 (6 bases). The V and J ends lost 0 bases and 8 bases respectively, with 12 bases between them. Looked up from germline, CDR1 is SGHRS and CDR2 is YFSETQ. The CDR3 covers 15 residues. The chain's CDR3 is CASSLAQGLYSPLHF. The CDR3 DNA reads as TGCGCCAGCAGCTTGGCCCAGGGGTTGTATTCACCCCTCCACTTT.

The rearrangement links TRBV12-3 or TRBV12-4 to TRBJ2-6; TRBD1 matches at 9 bases. The CDR3 consists of 18 residues. The trim removed 10 bases at V and 0 bases at J, leaving 13 bases unmatched. CDR3 in DNA: TGTGCCATCTGCGTATCCGGGACAGGGACCTCTGGGGCCAACGTCCTGACTTTC. Translation: CAICVSGTGTSGANVLTF.

The V gene is TRBV29-1, the J gene TRBJ2-5; perhaps TRBD1 as D (5 bases). CDR1 is SQVTM and CDR2 is ANQGSEA in the germline V gene. This CDR3 is built from 12 residues. V shed 1 base and J shed 7 bases, with 10 bases lying between them. CDR3 DNA: TGCAGCGTTGAAGGGGGCCCAGGGACCCAGTACTTC. This translates into CSVEGGPGTQYF.

This clonotype was detected many times. The rearrangement joins TRBV4-1 to TRBJ2-3, with a weak D call TRBD2 (6 bases). Trimming took off 0 bases at V and 6 bases at J, with 13 bases between the two ends. The CDR3 runs to 15 residues. Germline V CDR1 and CDR2: MGHRA, YSYEKL. The CDR3 here is CASSQEPGEADTQYF. For the CDR3, the DNA is TGCGCCAGCAGCCAAGAACCGGGAGAAGCGGATACGCAGTATTTT.

This clonotype has more than one count but fewer than ten. The rearrangement links TRBV7-3 to TRBJ2-5, with TRBD2 identical over 15 bases. Germline lookup yields CDR1 SGHTA and CDR2 FQGTGA. The CDR3 covers 19 residues. The trim removed 10 bases at V and 5 bases at J, leaving 20 bases unmatched. The CDR3 DNA reads as TGTGCCACCCGGCCCTCGGGACTAGCGGGGGGACTCTCCGGGGAGACCCAGTACTTC. As protein: CATRPSGLAGGLSGETQYF.

This clonotype was found a few times. This sequence joins TRBV11-2 and TRBJ2-7, with TRBD1 matching over 9 bases. In germline, CDR1 is SGHAT, CDR2 FQNNGV. The CDR3 length is 13 residues. V shed 7 bases and J 3 bases; nucleotides not matched to a gene: 4. CDR3 nucleotide sequence: TGTGCCAGCACCAGACAGGGGGACTACGAGCAGTACTTC. Residues: CASTRQGDYEQYF.